This passage covers 5 T cell receptor beta chains from one sample sequenced in a study of T-cell memory formation after mild COVID-19 (dated by TCRdb to about 2021). To prepare the library, 5' RACE was applied. TCRdb lists the instrument as Illumina NovaSeq 6000. Starting from the raw public reads, TCRdb applied fastp trimming at Q25, assembled clones with MiXCR and retained in-frame beta chains. One record per CDR3 amino acid sequence lists the most common genes and DNA. The sample table shows about 560,000 distinct CDR3 sequences, and 15% to 20% are seen once. Around 8.1% of the sample is taken by the ten largest. The sample comprised PBMCs or a T cell subset sorted from them (not recorded which). The receptors come from an adult woman who had mild COVID-19 (a few samples of this study predate the infection). The sample titles of this study are shuffled in the database, so cell type and time point are left out; the donor was told from shared clones.

The chain uses TRBV7-8 and TRBJ1-3; weak D call: TRBD1 (5 bases). CDR3 length equals 16 residues. Germline loops: CDR1 SGHVS, CDR2 FQNEAQ. Trimming left V 5 bases short and J 3 bases short, with 17 bases between. The CDR3 coding sequence is TGTGCCAGCAGCCAGCGTTACCAGGGAGATGGAAACACCATATATTTT. As protein: CASSQRYQGDGNTIYF.

The chain recombines TRBV29-1 with TRBJ2-7, with D maybe TRBD1 (6 bases). Germline lookup yields CDR1 SQVTM and CDR2 ANQGSEA. The CDR3 is 12 amino acids. V lost 2 bases to trimming and J lost 3 bases, with 8 bases between them. The CDR3 sequence: CSVESDSYEQYF. In DNA form, the CDR3 reads TGCAGCGTTGAATCGGACAGCTACGAGCAGTACTTC.

This clonotype has a handful of counts. This chain links TRBV12-3 or TRBV12-4 with TRBJ2-1; TRBD2 is a possible D gene (6 bases). There are 17 residues in the CDR3. V dropped 4 bases and J dropped 4 bases, with 20 bases sitting between them. The CDR3 DNA reads as TGTGCCAGCAGTTCCCCCGAAGGAGGGACCCCATACAATGAGCAGTTCTTC. It yields the protein CASSSPEGGTPYNEQFF.

V gene TRBV10-3 combines with J gene TRBJ2-1; 7 nucleotides agree with TRBD2. The CDR3 contains 15 residues. V was pared by 0 bases and J by 5 bases, with 4 bases of the junction left unmatched. The germline CDR1 and CDR2 sequences are ENHRY and SYGVKD. CDR3 nucleotide sequence: TGTGCCATCAGTGAGTCCCAGCGGGGCCACAATGAGCAGTTCTTC. It specifies CAISESQRGHNEQFF.

The chain combines TRBV30 with TRBJ2-7; D gene unclear. The germline V gene has CDR1 GTSNPN and CDR2 SVGIG (reference sequence). Trimming pared 0 bases from V and 4 bases from J, leaving 10 bases between. The CDR3 sequence is 13 residues long. The DNA for the CDR3 is TGTGCCTGGAGTGTGGACGGTTGGTACGAGCAGTACTTC. The encoded protein is CAWSVDGWYEQYF.